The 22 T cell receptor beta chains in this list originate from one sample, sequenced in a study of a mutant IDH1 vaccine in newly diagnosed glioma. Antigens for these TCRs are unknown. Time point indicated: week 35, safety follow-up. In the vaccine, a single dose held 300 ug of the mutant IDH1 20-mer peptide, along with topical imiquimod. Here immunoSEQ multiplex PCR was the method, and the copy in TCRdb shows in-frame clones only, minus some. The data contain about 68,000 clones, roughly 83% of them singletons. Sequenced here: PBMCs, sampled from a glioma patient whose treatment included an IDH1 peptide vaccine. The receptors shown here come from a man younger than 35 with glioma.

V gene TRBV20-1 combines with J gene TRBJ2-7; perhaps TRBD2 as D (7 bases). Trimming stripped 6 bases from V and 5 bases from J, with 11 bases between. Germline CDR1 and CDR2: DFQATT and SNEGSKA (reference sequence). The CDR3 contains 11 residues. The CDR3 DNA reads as TGCAGTGCCAAGGGGGGGAACGAGCAGTACTTC. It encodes CSAKGGNEQYF.

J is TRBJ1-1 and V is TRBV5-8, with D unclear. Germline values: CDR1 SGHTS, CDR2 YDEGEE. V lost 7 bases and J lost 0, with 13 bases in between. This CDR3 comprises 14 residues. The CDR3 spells CASVLQLMNTEAFF. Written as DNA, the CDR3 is TGTGCCAGCGTCCTACAGCTTATGAACACTGAAGCTTTCTTT.

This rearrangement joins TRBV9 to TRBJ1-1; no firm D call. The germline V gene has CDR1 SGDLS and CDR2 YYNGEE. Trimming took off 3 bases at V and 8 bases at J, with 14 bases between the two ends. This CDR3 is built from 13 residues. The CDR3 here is CASSAYSTGEAFF. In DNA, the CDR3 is TGTGCCAGCAGCGCGTACTCGACTGGGGAAGCTTTCTTT.

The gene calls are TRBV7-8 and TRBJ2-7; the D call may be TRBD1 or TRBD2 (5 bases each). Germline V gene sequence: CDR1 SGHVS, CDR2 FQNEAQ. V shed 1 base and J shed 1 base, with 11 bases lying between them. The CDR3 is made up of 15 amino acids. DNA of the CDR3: TGTGCCAGCAGCTTAGGGGGACGGTTGTCCTACGAGCAGTACTTC. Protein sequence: CASSLGGRLSYEQYF.

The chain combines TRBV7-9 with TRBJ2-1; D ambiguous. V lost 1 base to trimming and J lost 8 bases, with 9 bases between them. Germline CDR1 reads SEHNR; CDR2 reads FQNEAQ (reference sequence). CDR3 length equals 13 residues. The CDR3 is CASSLVVRYEQFF. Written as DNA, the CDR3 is TGTGCCAGCAGCTTAGTCGTACGATATGAGCAGTTCTTC.

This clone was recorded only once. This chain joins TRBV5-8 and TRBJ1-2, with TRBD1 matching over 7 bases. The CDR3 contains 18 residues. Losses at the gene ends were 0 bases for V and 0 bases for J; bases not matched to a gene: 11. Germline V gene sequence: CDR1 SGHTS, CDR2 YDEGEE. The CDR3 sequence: CASSLGSLGGTSNYGYTF. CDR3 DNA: TGTGCCAGCAGCTTGGGCTCCTTAGGGGGCACTTCTAACTATGGCTACACCTTC. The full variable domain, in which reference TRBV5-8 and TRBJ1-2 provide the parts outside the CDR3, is EAGVTQSPTHLIKTRGQQATLRCSPISGHTSVYWYQQALGLGLQFLLWYDEGEERNRGNFPPRFSGRQFPNYSSELNVNALELEDSALYLCASSLGSLGGTSNYGYTFGSGTRLTVV.

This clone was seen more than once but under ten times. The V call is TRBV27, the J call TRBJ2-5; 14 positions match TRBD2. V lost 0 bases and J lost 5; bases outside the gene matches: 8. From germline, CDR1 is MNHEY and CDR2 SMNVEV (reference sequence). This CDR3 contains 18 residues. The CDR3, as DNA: TGTGCCAGCAGTTTATCGAGTGGGACTAGCGGGAGTCGGGAGACCCAGTACTTC. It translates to CASSLSSGTSGSRETQYF.

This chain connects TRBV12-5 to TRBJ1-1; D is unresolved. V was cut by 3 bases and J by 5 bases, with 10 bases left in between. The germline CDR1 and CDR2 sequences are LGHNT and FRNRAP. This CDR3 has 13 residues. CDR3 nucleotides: TGTGCTAGTGGTTTTGAGGGAGGAACTGAAGCTTTCTTT. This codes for CASGFEGGTEAFF.

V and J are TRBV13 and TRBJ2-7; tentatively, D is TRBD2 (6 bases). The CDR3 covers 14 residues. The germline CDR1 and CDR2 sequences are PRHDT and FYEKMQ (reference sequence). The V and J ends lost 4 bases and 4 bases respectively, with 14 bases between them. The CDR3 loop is CASSSGTVPYEQYF. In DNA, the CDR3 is TGTGCCAGCAGCTCCGGGACTGTCCCGTACGAGCAGTACTTC.

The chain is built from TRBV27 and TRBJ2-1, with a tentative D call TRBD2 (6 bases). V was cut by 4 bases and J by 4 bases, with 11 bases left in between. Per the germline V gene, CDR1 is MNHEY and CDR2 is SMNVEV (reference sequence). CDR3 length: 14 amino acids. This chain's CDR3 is CASSSSGAYNEQFF. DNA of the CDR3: TGTGCCAGCAGTTCGTCGGGAGCTTACAATGAGCAGTTCTTC.

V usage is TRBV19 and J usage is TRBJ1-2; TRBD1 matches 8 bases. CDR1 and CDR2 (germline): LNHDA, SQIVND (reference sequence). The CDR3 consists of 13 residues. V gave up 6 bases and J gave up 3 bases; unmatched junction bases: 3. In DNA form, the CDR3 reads TGTGCCAGTAGCCTACAGGGGGACTATGGCTACACCTTC. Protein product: CASSLQGDYGYTF.

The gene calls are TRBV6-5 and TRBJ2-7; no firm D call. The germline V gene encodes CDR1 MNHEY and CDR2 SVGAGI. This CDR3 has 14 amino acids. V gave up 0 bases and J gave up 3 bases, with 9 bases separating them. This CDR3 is CASSYSLDRYEQYF. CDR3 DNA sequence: TGTGCCAGCAGTTACTCCCTAGACCGCTACGAGCAGTACTTC.

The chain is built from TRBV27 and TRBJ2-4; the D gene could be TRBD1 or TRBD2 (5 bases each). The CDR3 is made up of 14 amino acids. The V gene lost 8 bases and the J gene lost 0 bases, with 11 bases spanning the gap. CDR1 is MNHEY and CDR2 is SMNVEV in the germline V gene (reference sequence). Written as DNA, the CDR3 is TGTGCCAGCTCCGGGACGAAAGCCAAAAACATTCAGTACTTC. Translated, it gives CASSGTKAKNIQYF.

CDR3 loop: CASSPQGWFGYTF. The CDR3 DNA reads TGCGCCAGCAGCCCTCAGGGGTGGTTCGGCTACACCTTC. The chain employs TRBV4-3 and TRBJ1-2; D may be TRBD1 (6 bases). This CDR3 region has 13 residues. Trimming left V 4 bases short and J 8 bases short, with 14 bases between. Germline V gene lookup returns CDR1 LGHNA and CDR2 YSLEER.

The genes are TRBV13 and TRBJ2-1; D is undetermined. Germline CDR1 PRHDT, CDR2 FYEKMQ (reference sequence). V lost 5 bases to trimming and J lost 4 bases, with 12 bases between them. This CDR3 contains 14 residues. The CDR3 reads CASSLRSFYNEQFF. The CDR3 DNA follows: TGTGCCAGCAGCCTGCGTAGCTTTTACAATGAGCAGTTCTTC.

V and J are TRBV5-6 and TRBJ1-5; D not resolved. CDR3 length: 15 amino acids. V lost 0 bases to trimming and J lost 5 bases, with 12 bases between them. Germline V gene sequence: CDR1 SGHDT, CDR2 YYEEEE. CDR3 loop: CASSLGPVKHQPQHF. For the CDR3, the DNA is TGTGCCAGCAGCTTGGGTCCTGTGAAGCATCAGCCCCAGCATTTT. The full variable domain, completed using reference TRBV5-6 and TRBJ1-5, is DAGVTQSPTHLIKTRGQQVTLRCSPKSGHDTVSWYQQALGQGPQFIFQYYEEEERQRGNFPDRFSGHQFPNYSSELNVNALLLGDSALYLCASSLGPVKHQPQHFGDGTRLSIL.

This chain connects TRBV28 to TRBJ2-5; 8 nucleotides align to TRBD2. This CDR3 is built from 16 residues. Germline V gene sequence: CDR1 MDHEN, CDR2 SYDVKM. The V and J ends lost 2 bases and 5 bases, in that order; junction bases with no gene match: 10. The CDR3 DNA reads TGTGCCAGCAGTTTAACGGCGGGACTAGGAGGGGAGACCCAGTACTTC. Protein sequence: CASSLTAGLGGETQYF.

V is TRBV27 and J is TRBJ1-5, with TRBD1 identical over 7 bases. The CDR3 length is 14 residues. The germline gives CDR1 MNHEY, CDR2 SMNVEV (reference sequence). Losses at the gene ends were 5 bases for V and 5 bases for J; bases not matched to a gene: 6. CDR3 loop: CASSRVGGYQPQHF. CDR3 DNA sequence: TGTGCCAGCAGTAGAGTAGGGGGCTATCAGCCCCAGCATTTT.

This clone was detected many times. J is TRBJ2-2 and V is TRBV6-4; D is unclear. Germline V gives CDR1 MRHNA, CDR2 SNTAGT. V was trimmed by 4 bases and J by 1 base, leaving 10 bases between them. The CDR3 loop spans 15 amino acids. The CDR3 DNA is TGTGCCAGCAGTGCGTCCAGCTGGAACACCGGGGAGCTGTTTTTT. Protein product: CASSASSWNTGELFF.

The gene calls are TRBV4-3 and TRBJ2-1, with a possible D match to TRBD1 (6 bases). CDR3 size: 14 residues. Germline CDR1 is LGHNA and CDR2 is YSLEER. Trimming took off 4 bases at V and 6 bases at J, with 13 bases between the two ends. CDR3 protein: CASSPIQGFNEQFF. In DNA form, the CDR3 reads TGCGCCAGCAGCCCAATACAGGGTTTCAATGAGCAGTTCTTC.

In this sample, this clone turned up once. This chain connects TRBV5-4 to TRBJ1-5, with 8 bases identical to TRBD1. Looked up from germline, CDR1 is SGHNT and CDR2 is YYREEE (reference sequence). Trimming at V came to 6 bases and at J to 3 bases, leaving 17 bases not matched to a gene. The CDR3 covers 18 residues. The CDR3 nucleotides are TGTGCCAGCAACCTGGAGGGCAGGGGGCAACGTAACAATCAGCCCCAGCATTTT. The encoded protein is CASNLEGRGQRNNQPQHF.

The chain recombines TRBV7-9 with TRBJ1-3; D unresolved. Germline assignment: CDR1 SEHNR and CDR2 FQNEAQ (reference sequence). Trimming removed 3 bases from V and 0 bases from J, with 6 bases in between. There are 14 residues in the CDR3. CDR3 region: CASSFPDSGNTIYF. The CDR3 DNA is TGTGCCAGCAGCTTCCCCGACTCTGGAAACACCATATATTTT.